Below, 20 T cell receptor beta chains from the same sample are listed, as sequenced in a study of shared clonotypes between healthy human individuals. Method: immunoSEQ multiplex PCR; TCRdb's copy keeps in-frame clones and lacks some. The sample includes about 1.1 million clones, around three quarters seen only once; the top ten take roughly 0.83%. The sample taken for sequencing was memory CD4+ T cells from PBMCs. Subset: CD45RA-negative fraction. These receptors came from a man between 18 and 35 years old in good health. Some clones in this sample may be carry-over from other donors' samples.

Points on this clone: This may arise from a read error, as a much more abundant clone is one base away. The sample contains more than one DNA sequence encoding this CDR3. This chain joins TRBV4-2 and TRBJ1-2; D ambiguous. Germline V CDR1 and CDR2: LGHNA, YNFKEQ. The V end was cut by 8 bases, the J end by 3 bases, with 10 bases between. The CDR3 length is 12 residues. CDR3: CASSREHYGYTF. The CDR3 DNA follows: TGTGCCAGCTCTCGGGAACACTATGGCTACACCTTC.

The chain employs TRBV28 and TRBJ1-1; perhaps TRBD1 as D (6 bases). The CDR3 runs to 19 residues. Germline V gene data show CDR1 as MDHEN and CDR2 as SYDVKM. Trimming left V 7 bases short and J 1 base short, with 28 bases between. CDR3 coding DNA: TGTGCCAGCACTACCGTGATTGGGAACGGGGACAAGGCGAACACTGAAGCTTTCTTT. This translates into CASTTVIGNGDKANTEAFF.

In this sample, this clone turned up a few times. The chain links TRBV6-5 to TRBJ2-3; D is unclear. The length of the CDR3 is 13 residues. The germline V gene has CDR1 MNHEY and CDR2 SVGAGI. V shed 4 bases and J shed 7 bases, with 12 bases lying between them. The CDR3 DNA reads TGTGCCAGCAGTTTCGACCTCTTAAATACGCAGTATTTT. Encoded protein: CASSFDLLNTQYF.

In DNA form, the CDR3 reads TGTGCCAGCAGCAGGACAGAAGATCAGCCCCAGCATTTT. This gives the protein CASSRTEDQPQHF. This chain joins TRBV7-9 and TRBJ1-5; possibly TRBD1 for D (6 bases). Germline CDR1 is SEHNR and CDR2 is FQNEAQ (reference sequence). The CDR3 runs to 13 residues. V lost 5 bases and J lost 5, with 10 bases in between.

Notes on this clone: In the same sample, other DNA sequences code for this CDR3. The chain joins TRBV28 to TRBJ1-2; D not resolved. This CDR3 contains 14 residues. The germline gives CDR1 MDHEN, CDR2 SYDVKM. With 2 bases removed from V and 0 bases from J, the gap between germline ends came to 7 bases. The CDR3 is CASSLGQPNYGYTF. The CDR3 nucleotides read TGTGCCAGCAGTTTAGGTCAGCCTAACTATGGCTACACCTTC.

This clone has more than one count but fewer than ten. The chain employs TRBV19 and TRBJ2-7, with 8 nucleotides matching TRBD2. The CDR3 sequence is 15 residues long. V lost 3 bases to trimming and J lost 5 bases; unmatched junction nucleotides: 9. In germline, CDR1 is LNHDA, CDR2 SQIVND (reference sequence). CDR3 residues: CASSMMTGGAHEQYF. For the CDR3, the DNA is TGTGCCAGTAGTATGATGACGGGGGGGGCCCACGAGCAGTACTTC.

In this sample, this clone turned up a few times. V gene TRBV11-1 combines with J gene TRBJ1-2; tentatively, D is TRBD1 (6 bases). The CDR3 loop spans 15 amino acids. Per germline, CDR1 SGHAT and CDR2 FQDESV (reference sequence). The V end was cut by 5 bases, the J end by 4 bases, with 17 bases between. CDR3 loop: CASSPPGGTFYGYTF. The CDR3 region has the DNA TGTGCCAGCAGCCCCCCGGGGGGGACATTCTATGGCTACACCTTC.

This clone showed up just once. The J gene is TRBJ2-2, the V gene TRBV19; D might be TRBD2 (6 bases). Germline V gene sequence: CDR1 LNHDA, CDR2 SQIVND (reference sequence). The CDR3 loop spans 14 amino acids. Between the trimmed V and J ends, which lost 2 bases and 5 bases, there was a span of 9 bases. The DNA for the CDR3 is TGTGCCAGTAGTATATCGGAGGGGACCGGGGAGCTGTTTTTT. It codes for CASSISEGTGELFF. Full variable domain (outside the CDR3, taken from reference TRBV19 and TRBJ2-2): DGGITQSPKYLFRKEGQNVTLSCEQNLNHDAMYWYRQDPGQGLRLIYYSQIVNDFQKGDIAEGYSVSREKKESFPLTVTSAQKNPTAFYLCASSISEGTGELFFGEGSRLTVL.

With respect to this clone: The sample has other DNA sequences that encode this CDR3 too. The gene calls are TRBV6-5 and TRBJ2-7, with 8 bases aligning to TRBD2. The junction had 8 bases not matched to a gene; V was cut back by 8 bases and J by 2 bases. The CDR3 spans 14 residues. In germline, CDR1 is MNHEY, CDR2 SVGAGI. The CDR3 DNA sequence: TGTGCCAGCCGCAGAACTAGCGGACCCTACGAGCAGTACTTC. This gives the protein CASRRTSGPYEQYF.

The V and J genes are TRBV28 and TRBJ1-1, with D unresolved. V shed 11 bases and J shed 5 bases, with 21 bases lying between them. The germline V gene has CDR1 MDHEN and CDR2 SYDVKM. There are 14 residues in the CDR3. CDR3 sequence (DNA): TGTGCCTCCCGGAGCGCCCTTATGGGGACTGAAGCTTTCTTT. Encoded protein: CASRSALMGTEAFF.

The J gene is TRBJ1-4, the V gene TRBV18, with a weak D call TRBD1 (6 bases). CDR3 length: 13 residues. Trimming removed 4 bases at V and 7 bases at J, with 10 bases between. CDR1 and CDR2 from the germline V gene are KGHSH and LQKENI. CDR3 protein: CASSQDRSEKLFF. The CDR3 DNA sequence: TGTGCCAGCTCACAAGACAGGTCTGAAAAACTGTTTTTT.

This clone was observed a single time. The gene calls are TRBV30 and TRBJ2-2; D tentatively fits TRBD1 or TRBD2 (5 bases each). V was cut by 3 bases and J by 6 bases, with 11 bases left in between. Germline CDR1 reads GTSNPN; CDR2 reads SVGIG (reference sequence). CDR3 length: 13 amino acids. The CDR3 here is CAWSHRDPGELFF. The CDR3, as DNA: TGTGCCTGGAGCCACCGGGACCCCGGGGAGCTGTTTTTT.

V gene TRBV6-6 combines with J gene TRBJ1-1; D might be TRBD1 (5 bases). Germline CDR1 MNHNY, CDR2 SVGAGI (reference sequence). This CDR3 is 14 amino acids long. Trimming removed 7 bases from V and 3 bases from J, with 15 bases in between. The CDR3 loop reads CASIWGLKDTEAFF. The CDR3 coding sequence is TGTGCCAGCATTTGGGGACTCAAGGACACTGAAGCTTTCTTT.

This chain uses TRBV27 with TRBJ2-5; D is unresolved. The germline V gene encodes CDR1 MNHEY and CDR2 SMNVEV (reference sequence). Trimming left V 6 bases short and J 4 bases short, with 9 bases between. There are 12 residues in the CDR3. CDR3 protein: CASRSTGETQYF. CDR3 DNA: TGTGCCAGCAGATCGACTGGAGAGACCCAGTACTTC.

The chain employs TRBV6-5 and TRBJ2-2; no reliable D call. V was clipped by 10 bases and J by 5 bases, with 14 bases between them. Per germline, CDR1 MNHEY and CDR2 SVGAGI. The CDR3 extends over 13 amino acids. CDR3: CATLSRDTGELFF. CDR3 in DNA: TGTGCCACCCTCTCCCGAGATACCGGGGAGCTGTTTTTT.

V usage is TRBV5-1 and J usage is TRBJ2-7, with TRBD2 matching over 9 bases. In germline, CDR1 is SGHRS, CDR2 YFSETQ. The V segment lost 0 bases and the J segment 5 bases; nucleotides outside the gene matches: 15. The CDR3 contains 18 residues. The CDR3 reads CASSLGALGSGSGDEQYF. In DNA form, the CDR3 reads TGCGCCAGCAGCTTGGGGGCTTTGGGTAGCGGGAGTGGGGACGAGCAGTACTTC.

This clone has just a few counts. The J gene is TRBJ2-5, the V gene TRBV30, with D perhaps given as TRBD1 or TRBD2 (5 bases each). Germline CDR1 GTSNPN, CDR2 SVGIG (reference sequence). V lost 5 bases, J lost 4 bases, and 23 bases lay in between. The CDR3 extends over 16 amino acids. CDR3 sequence: CAWALDGGAIGETQYF. CDR3 coding DNA: TGTGCCTGGGCTCTTGATGGGGGAGCTATTGGAGAGACCCAGTACTTC.

The chain employs TRBV29-1 and TRBJ2-5; 7 positions agree with TRBD1. After removal of 5 bases from V and 5 bases from J, the junction contained 5 bases not matched to a gene. CDR1 SQVTM and CDR2 ANQGSEA come from the germline V gene. The CDR3 spans 12 residues. CDR3 loop: CSVLTGTETQYF. CDR3 bases: TGCAGCGTTTTGACAGGGACGGAGACCCAGTACTTC.

A note on this clone: Additional DNA sequences in this sample encode the identical CDR3. V usage is TRBV7-3 and J usage is TRBJ1-2, with D possibly TRBD1 on 6 matching bases. The CDR3 is 13 amino acids. Germline assignment: CDR1 SGHTA and CDR2 FQGTGA. The germline V and J ends were trimmed by 2 bases and 2 bases, with 6 bases remaining between them. DNA for the CDR3: TGTGCCAGCAGCTTAGGACAGAACTATGGCTACACCTTC. Its translation is CASSLGQNYGYTF.

The chain joins TRBV11-2 to TRBJ2-3; maybe TRBD2 (7 bases). With 5 bases removed from V and 2 bases from J, the gap between germline ends came to 17 bases. The CDR3 contains 16 residues. Germline CDR1 SGHAT, CDR2 FQNNGV. The CDR3 sequence: CASSPWTAGATDTQYF. Written as DNA, the CDR3 is TGTGCCAGCAGCCCATGGACCGCGGGGGCCACAGATACGCAGTATTTT.